The T cell receptor (beta chain) described here comes from a study of blood T cell repertoires in COVID-19. This CDR3 spans 16 amino acids. Germline V gives CDR1 SEHNR, CDR2 FQNEAQ (reference sequence). V lost 4 bases and J lost 3, with 19 bases in between. Original data processing: Nucleated cell number was recorded as an estimate derived from reference gene primer amplification. Generated by immunoSEQ multiplex PCR, the TCRdb table keeps only in-frame clones and is missing some. V and J calls and clone size are as listed in that table; D and trimming were resolved from the DNA. The sample yields about 70,000 clones, approximately 80% seen once.

The clonotype comes from a man aged 30-40 years with COVID-19, enrolled during active disease. The J gene is TRBJ2-7, the V gene TRBV7-9; unclear D gene. Specimen: peripheral blood. DNA for the CDR3: TGTGCCAGCAGCTCAGAACCGCCTTACGCCTTCTACGAGCAGTACTTC. It yields the protein CASSSEPPYAFYEQYF.